A selection of T cell receptor beta chains follows, all from one sample in a study of CD8 T cells in Susac syndrome. TCRdb recomputed calls from the immunoSEQ multiplex PCR reads with MiXCR, one row per CDR3 protein. The sample has approximately 200,000 distinct CDR3 sequences; about 94% are singletons. The sample was CD4+ T cells from PBMCs. The source of these receptors is a human donor with multiple sclerosis. CDR3s include the opening cysteine and the closing phenylalanine or tryptophan. The D gene is left open where the match is weak. The size field is filled for only some rows; it gives once, few, many or a size class.

j_call,v_call,clone_size,d_call,cdr3_aa,cdr3_nt
TRBJ1-2,TRBV18,.,.,CASSPQSTAGDYGYTF,TGTGCCAGCTCACCACAAAGTACCGCCGGGGACTATGGCTACACCTTC
TRBJ1-6,TRBV5-1,.,.,CASSTGPGDNSPLHF,TGCGCCAGCAGTACTGGTCCAGGAGATAATTCACCCCTCCACTTT
TRBJ1-1,TRBV20-1,.,.,CSARVIRQALKAFF,TGCAGTGCTAGAGTCATCCGACAGGCATTAAAAGCTTTCTTT
TRBJ1-1,TRBV7-9,.,.,CASGINAYTEAFF,TGTGCCAGTGGGATAAACGCTTACACTGAAGCTTTCTTT
TRBJ2-2,TRBV12-3/TRBV12-4,.,.,CASSLRQGGTGELFF,TGTGCCAGCAGTTTAAGGCAGGGTGGCACCGGGGAGCTGTTTTTT
TRBJ1-2,TRBV6-5,.,TRBD1,CASSYSIGRTGDGYTF,TGTGCCAGCAGTTACTCGATCGGCCGGACAGGGGACGGCTACACCTTC
TRBJ2-1,TRBV24-1,.,.,CATVGDQRREQREQFF,TGTGCCACCGTAGGGGACCAACGTCGGGAACAGCGTGAGCAGTTCTTC
TRBJ2-7,TRBV7-2,.,TRBD2,CASTPTSGGSYEQYF,TGTGCCAGCACCCCGACTAGCGGGGGTTCCTACGAGCAGTACTTC
TRBJ1-2,TRBV29-1,.,.,CSVENNYGYTF,TGCAGCGTTGAAAATAACTATGGCTACACCTTC
TRBJ1-4,TRBV4-2,.,.,CASSHGLVSLSEKLFF,TGTGCCAGCAGCCACGGACTTGTATCCCTGAGTGAAAAACTGTTTTTT
TRBJ1-2,TRBV3-1,.,.,CASSQDHRDYGYTF,TGTGCCAGCAGCCAAGATCACAGGGACTATGGCTACACCTTC
TRBJ2-4,TRBV4-2,.,TRBD1,CASSQAQQGGHVAKNIQYF,TGTGCCAGCAGCCAAGCCCAACAGGGGGGTCATGTAGCCAAAAACATTCAGTACTTC
TRBJ2-7,TRBV6-6,.,TRBD1,CASSRGQTYEQYF,TGTGCCAGCAGTCGGGGACAGACCTACGAGCAGTACTTC
TRBJ2-5,TRBV12-3/TRBV12-4,.,.,CASQNRRGKETQYF,TGTGCCAGTCAGAACCGGAGGGGGAAAGAGACCCAGTACTTC
TRBJ1-6,TRBV23-1,.,.,CASSQGTNSPLHF,TGCGCCAGCAGTCAAGGGACAAATTCACCCCTCCACTTT
TRBJ1-2,TRBV6-1,.,.,CASSELSGGQDYGYTF,TGTGCCAGCAGTGAACTAAGTGGGGGGCAGGACTATGGCTACACCTTC
TRBJ1-1,TRBV13,.,TRBD1,CASSPAQGANTEAFF,TGTGCCAGCAGCCCCGCCCAGGGGGCGAACACTGAAGCTTTCTTT
TRBJ1-2,TRBV20-1,.,TRBD1,CSALRDRDGYTF,TGCAGTGCTCTCCGGGACAGGGATGGCTACACCTTC
TRBJ1-1,TRBV29-1,.,.,CSAGTLNTEAFF,TGCAGCGCGGGTACCTTGAACACTGAAGCTTTCTTT
TRBJ1-2,TRBV19,.,TRBD1,CASSFRTGDYGYTF,TGTGCCAGTAGTTTCCGGACAGGGGATTACGGCTACACCTTC
TRBJ1-5,TRBV7-2,few,.,CASSIRGDQPQHF,TGTGCCAGTAGTATTAGGGGGGATCAGCCCCAGCATTTT
TRBJ1-1,TRBV3-1,.,.,CASSHLGDEAFF,TGTGCCAGCAGCCATCTCGGGGATGAAGCTTTCTTT
TRBJ2-7,TRBV3-1,.,.,CASSQGGGYEQYF,TGTGCCAGCAGCCAAGGTGGCGGTTACGAGCAGTACTTC
TRBJ1-2,TRBV20-1,.,.,CSARVSGTLDGYTF,TGCAGTGCTAGAGTTTCCGGGACACTGGATGGCTACACCTTC
TRBJ2-3,TRBV25-1,once,TRBD1,CASSEYRDRGTDTQYF,TGTGCCAGCAGTGAATATCGGGACAGAGGCACAGATACGCAGTATTTT
TRBJ2-1,TRBV4-1,few,.,CASSTPGRNEQFF,TGCGCCAGCAGCACGCCAGGGCGGAATGAGCAGTTCTTC